The clone carrying this TCR beta chain was counted between two and nine times. RNA extraction and reverse transcription yielded cDNA as sequencing template. Method: immunoSEQ multiplex PCR; TCRdb's copy keeps in-frame clones and lacks some. The repertoire holds 200,000 or so clones, with just over 55% as singletons. With 7 bases removed from V and 5 bases from J, the gap between germline ends came to 9 bases. This CDR3 is built from 11 residues. The germline V gene encodes CDR1 LNHDA and CDR2 SQIVND (reference sequence). This sample was included in a study of CD8+ T cells in alopecia areata. The chain couples TRBV19 to TRBJ2-7; D gene uncertain. The origin of this receptor is a human donor in good health. Sequencing was performed on CD8+ T cells sorted from blood. The CDR3 protein is CASTEGHEQYF. CDR3 bases: TGTGCCAGTACGGAAGGACACGAGCAGTACTTC.